Listed here are 2 T cell receptor beta chains from one sample, sequenced in a study of cytomegalovirus exposure and HLA in healthy donors. PCR used 60 Vbeta primers and 13 Jbeta primers. Profiling relied on immunoSEQ multiplex PCR, and the TCRdb table lists in-frame clones only, not all of them. The sample carries about 150,000 clones, over 70% recorded once. What was sequenced was PBMCs. Receptors were obtained from a man aged 25 to 45 in good health and CMV-seronegative.

The chain is built from TRBV15 and TRBJ2-7, with TRBD2 as a possible D gene (8 bases). The length of the CDR3 is 16 residues. Trimming took off 5 bases at V and 5 bases at J, with 22 bases between the two ends. CDR1 is LNHNV and CDR2 is YYDKDF in the germline V gene (reference sequence). CDR3 in amino acids: CATSPIGRGHMNEQYF. CDR3 sequence (DNA): TGTGCCACCAGCCCAATCGGGAGGGGGCATATGAACGAGCAGTACTTC.

In this sample, this clone turned up once. The chain has TRBV7-9 and TRBJ1-4; 9 bases align to TRBD1. V gave up 8 bases and J gave up 6 bases; unmatched junction bases: 7. The germline CDR1 and CDR2 sequences are SEHNR and FQNEAQ (reference sequence). The CDR3 covers 14 residues. CDR3 in DNA: TGTGCCAGCGGGCGACAGGGGGTGGATGAAAAACTGTTTTTT. Translated: CASGRQGVDEKLFF.